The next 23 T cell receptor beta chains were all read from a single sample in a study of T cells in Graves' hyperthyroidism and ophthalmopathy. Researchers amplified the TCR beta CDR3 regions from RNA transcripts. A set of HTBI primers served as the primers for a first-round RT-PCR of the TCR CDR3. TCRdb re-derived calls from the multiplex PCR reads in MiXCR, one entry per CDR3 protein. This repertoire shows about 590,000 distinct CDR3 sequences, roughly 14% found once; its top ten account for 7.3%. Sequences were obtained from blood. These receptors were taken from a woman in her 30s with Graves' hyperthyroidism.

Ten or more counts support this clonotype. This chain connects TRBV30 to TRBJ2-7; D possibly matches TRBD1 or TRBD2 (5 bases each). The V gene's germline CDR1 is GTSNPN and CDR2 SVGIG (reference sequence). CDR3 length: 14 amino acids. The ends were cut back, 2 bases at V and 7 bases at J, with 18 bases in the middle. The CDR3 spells CAWSRPGWDREQYF. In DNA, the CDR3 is TGTGCCTGGAGTCGTCCAGGGTGGGACCGGGAGCAGTACTTC.

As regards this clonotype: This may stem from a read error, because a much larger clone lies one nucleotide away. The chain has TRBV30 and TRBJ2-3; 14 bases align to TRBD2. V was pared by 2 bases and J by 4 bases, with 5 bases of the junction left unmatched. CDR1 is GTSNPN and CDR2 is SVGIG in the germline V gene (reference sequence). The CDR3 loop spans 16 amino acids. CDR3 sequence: CAWSRGTSGSPDTQYF. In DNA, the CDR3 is TGTGCCTGGAGTAGGGGGACTAGCGGGAGTCCAGATACGCAGTATTTT.

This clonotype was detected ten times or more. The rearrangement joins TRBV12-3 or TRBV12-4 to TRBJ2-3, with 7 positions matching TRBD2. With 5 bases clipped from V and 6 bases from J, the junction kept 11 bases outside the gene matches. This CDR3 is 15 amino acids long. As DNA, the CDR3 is TGTGCCAGCAGTCCGGCGGGAGCGGGTATGGATACGCAGTATTTT. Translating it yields CASSPAGAGMDTQYF.

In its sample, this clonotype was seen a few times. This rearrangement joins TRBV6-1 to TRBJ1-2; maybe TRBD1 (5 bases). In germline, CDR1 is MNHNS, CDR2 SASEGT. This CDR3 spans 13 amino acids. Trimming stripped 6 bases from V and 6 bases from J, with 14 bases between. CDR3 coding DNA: TGTGCCAGCAGGGACCCAGGGTTAGATGGCTACACCTTC. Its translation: CASRDPGLDGYTF.

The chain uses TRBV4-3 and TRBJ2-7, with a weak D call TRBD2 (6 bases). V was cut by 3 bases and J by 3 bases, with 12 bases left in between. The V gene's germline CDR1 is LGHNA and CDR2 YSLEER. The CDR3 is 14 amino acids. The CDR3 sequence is CASSHSRGGYEQYF. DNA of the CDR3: TGCGCCAGCAGCCATTCCCGGGGAGGCTACGAGCAGTACTTC.

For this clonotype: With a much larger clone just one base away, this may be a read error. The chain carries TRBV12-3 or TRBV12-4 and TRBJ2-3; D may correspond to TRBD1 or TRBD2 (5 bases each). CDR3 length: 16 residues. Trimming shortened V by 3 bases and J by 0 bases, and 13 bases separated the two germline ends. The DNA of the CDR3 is TGTGCCAGCAGTTTCTTGGGGGAACCTAGCACAGATACGCAGTATTTT. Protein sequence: CASSFLGEPSTDTQYF.

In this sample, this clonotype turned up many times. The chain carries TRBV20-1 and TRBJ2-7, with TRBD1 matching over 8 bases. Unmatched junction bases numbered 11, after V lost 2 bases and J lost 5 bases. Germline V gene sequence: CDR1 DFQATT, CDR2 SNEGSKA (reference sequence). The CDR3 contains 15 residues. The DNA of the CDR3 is TGCAGTGCTAGACCCACTTCGGGACAGGACCACGAGCAGTACTTC. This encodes CSARPTSGQDHEQYF.

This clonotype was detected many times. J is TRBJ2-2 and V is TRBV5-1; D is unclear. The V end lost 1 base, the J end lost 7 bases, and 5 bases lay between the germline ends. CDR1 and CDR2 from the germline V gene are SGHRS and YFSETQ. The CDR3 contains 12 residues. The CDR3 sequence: CASSLQVGELFF. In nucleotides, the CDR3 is TGCGCCAGCAGCTTGCAGGTCGGGGAGCTGTTTTTT.

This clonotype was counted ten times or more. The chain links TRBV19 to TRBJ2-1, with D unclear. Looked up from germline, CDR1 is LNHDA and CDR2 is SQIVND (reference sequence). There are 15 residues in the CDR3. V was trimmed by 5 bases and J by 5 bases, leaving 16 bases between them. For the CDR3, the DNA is TGTGCCAGTAGTTCGATGCTATCCCTCAACAATGAGCAGTTCTTC. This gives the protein CASSSMLSLNNEQFF.

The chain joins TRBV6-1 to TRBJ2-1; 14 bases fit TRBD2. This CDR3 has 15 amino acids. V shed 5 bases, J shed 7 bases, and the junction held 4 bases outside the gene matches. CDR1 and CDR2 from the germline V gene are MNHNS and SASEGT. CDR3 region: CASSTRLAGGNEQFF. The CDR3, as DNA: TGTGCCAGCAGTACACGACTAGCGGGAGGGAATGAGCAGTTCTTC.

CDR3 region: CSAGGASGSAYEQYF. The CDR3 DNA sequence: TGCAGTGCAGGAGGGGCTAGCGGGAGCGCATACGAGCAGTACTTC. The chain combines TRBV20-1 with TRBJ2-7; 10 nucleotides match TRBD2. The CDR3 sequence is 15 residues long. With 6 bases clipped from V and 4 bases from J, the junction kept 12 bases outside the gene matches. Germline lookup yields CDR1 DFQATT and CDR2 SNEGSKA (reference sequence).

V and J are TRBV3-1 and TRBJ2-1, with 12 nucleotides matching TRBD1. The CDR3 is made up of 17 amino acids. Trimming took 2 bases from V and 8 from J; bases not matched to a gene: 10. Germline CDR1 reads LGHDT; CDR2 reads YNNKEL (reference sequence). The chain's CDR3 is CASSQPGQGAFRDEQFF. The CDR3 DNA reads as TGTGCCAGCAGCCAACCGGGACAGGGGGCGTTTCGGGATGAGCAGTTCTTC.

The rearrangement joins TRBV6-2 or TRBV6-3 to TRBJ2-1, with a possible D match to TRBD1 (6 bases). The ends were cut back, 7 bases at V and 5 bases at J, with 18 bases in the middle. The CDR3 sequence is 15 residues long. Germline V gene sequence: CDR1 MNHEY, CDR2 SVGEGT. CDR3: CASTLAGTMDNEQFF. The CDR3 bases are TGTGCCAGCACCCTAGCCGGGACAATGGACAATGAGCAGTTCTTC.

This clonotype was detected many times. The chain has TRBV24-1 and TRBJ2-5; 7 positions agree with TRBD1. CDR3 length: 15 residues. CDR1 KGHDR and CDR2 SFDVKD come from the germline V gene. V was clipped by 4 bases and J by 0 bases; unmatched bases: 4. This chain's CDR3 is CATSEKGAYQETQYF. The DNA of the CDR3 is TGTGCCACCAGTGAGAAGGGGGCGTACCAAGAGACCCAGTACTTC.

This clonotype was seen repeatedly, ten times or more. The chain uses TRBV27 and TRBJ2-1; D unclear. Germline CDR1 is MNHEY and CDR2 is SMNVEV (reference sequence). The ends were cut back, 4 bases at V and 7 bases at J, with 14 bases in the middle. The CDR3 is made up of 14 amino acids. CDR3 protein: CASSSPAARNEQFF. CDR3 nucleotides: TGTGCCAGCAGTTCTCCTGCAGCTAGGAATGAGCAGTTCTTC.

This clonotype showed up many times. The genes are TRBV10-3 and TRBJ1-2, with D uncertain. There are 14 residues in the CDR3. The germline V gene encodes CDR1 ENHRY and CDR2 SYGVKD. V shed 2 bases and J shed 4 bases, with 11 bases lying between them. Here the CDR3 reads CAISEEGALYGYTF. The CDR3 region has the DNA TGTGCCATCAGTGAGGAAGGAGCCCTCTATGGCTACACCTTC.

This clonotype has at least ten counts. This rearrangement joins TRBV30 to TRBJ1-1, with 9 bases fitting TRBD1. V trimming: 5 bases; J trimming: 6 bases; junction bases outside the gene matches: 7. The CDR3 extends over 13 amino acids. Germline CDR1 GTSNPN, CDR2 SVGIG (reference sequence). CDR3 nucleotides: TGTGCCTGGCTGGGACAGGGTGAACCTGAAGCTTTCTTT. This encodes CAWLGQGEPEAFF. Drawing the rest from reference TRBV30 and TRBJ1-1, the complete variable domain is SQTIHQWPATLVQPVGSPLSLECTVEGTSNPNLYWYRQAAGRGLQLLFYSVGIGQISSEVPQNLSASRPQDRQFILSSKKLLLSDSGFYLCAWLGQGEPEAFFGQGTRLTVV.

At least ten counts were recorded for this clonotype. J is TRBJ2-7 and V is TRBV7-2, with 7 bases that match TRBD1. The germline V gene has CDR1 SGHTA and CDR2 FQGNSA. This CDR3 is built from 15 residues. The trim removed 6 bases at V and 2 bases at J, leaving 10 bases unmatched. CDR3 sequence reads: CASRLDRESTYEQYF. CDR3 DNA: TGTGCCAGCAGGCTAGACAGGGAATCTACCTACGAGCAGTACTTC. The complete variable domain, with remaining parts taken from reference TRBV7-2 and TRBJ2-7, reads GAGVSQSPSNKVTEKGKDVELRCDPISGHTALYWYRQSLGQGLEFLIYFQGNSAPDKSGLPSDRFSAERTGGSVSTLTIQRTQQEDSAVYLCASRLDRESTYEQYFGPGTRLTVT.

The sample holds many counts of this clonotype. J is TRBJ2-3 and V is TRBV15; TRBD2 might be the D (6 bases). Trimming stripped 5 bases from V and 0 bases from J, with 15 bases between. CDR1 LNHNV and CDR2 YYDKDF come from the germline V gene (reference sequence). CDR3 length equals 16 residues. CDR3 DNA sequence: TGTGCCACCAGCGAACCGGGAGTAACTAGCACAGATACGCAGTATTTT. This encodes CATSEPGVTSTDTQYF.

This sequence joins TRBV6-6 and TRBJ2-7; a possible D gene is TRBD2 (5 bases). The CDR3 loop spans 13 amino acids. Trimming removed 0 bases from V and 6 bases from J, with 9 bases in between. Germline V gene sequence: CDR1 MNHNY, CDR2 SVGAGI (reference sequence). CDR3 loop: CASSYSRDREQYF. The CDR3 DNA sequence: TGTGCCAGCAGTTACTCGAGGGATCGCGAGCAGTACTTC.

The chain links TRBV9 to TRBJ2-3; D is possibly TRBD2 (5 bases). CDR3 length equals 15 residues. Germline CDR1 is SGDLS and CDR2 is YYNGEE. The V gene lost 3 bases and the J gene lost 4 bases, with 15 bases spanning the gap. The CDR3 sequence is CASSEKDSQPDTQYF. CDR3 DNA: TGTGCCAGCAGCGAGAAGGACTCCCAACCAGATACGCAGTATTTT.

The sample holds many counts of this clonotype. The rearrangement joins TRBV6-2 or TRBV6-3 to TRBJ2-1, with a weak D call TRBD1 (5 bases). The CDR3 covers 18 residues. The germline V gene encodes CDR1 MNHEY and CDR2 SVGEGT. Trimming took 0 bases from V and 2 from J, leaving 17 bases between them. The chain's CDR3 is CASSYSLGSGFTYNEQFF. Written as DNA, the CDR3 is TGTGCCAGCAGTTACTCGTTAGGTTCAGGGTTCACCTACAATGAGCAGTTCTTC.

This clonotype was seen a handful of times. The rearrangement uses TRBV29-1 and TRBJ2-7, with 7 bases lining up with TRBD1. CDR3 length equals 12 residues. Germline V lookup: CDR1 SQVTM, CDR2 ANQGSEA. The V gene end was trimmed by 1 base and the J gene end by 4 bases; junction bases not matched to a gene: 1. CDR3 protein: CSVEAGQYEQYF. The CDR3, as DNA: TGCAGCGTTGAAGCGGGACAGTACGAGCAGTACTTC.